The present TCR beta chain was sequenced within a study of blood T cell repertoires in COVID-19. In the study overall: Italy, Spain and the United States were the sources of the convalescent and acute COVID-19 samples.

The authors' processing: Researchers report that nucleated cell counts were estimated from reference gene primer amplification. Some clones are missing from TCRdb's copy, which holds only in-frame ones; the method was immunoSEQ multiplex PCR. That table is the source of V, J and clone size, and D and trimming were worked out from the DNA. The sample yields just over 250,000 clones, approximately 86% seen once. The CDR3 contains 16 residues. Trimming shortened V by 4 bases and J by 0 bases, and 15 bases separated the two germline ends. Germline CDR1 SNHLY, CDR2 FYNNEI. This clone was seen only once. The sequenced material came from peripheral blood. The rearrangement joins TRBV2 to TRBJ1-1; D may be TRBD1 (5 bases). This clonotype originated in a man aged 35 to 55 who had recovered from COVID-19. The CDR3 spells CASSGGDLLVNTEAFF. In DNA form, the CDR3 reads TGTGCCAGCAGTGGGGGGGATCTACTAGTGAACACTGAAGCTTTCTTT. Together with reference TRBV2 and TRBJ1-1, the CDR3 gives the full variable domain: EPEVTQTPSHQVTQMGQEVILRCVPISNHLYFYWYRQILGQKVEFLVSFYNNEISEKSEIFDDQFSVERPDGSNFTLKIRSTKLEDSAMYFCASSGGDLLVNTEAFFGQGTRLTVV.